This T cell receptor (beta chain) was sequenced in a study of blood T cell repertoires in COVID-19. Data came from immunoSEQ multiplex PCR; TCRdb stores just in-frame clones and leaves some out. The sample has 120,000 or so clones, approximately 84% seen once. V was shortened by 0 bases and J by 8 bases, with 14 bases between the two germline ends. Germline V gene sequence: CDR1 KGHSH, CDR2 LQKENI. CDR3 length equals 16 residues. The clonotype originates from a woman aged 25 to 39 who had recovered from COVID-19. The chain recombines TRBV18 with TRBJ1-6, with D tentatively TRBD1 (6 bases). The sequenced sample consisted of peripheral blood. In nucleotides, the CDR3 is TGTGCCAGCTCACCACCGCAGGGGCGAGGGGATTCACCCCTCCACTTT. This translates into CASSPPQGRGDSPLHF.